The 12 T cell receptor beta chains in this list originate from one sample, sequenced in a study of CD8 T cells in ankylosing spondylitis. TCRdb re-derived calls from the 5' RACE reads in MiXCR, one entry per CDR3 protein. The table has a few hundred thousand distinct CDR3 sequences, around a tenth seen once. Sequenced input: blood, either unsorted or a sorted T cell fraction (not recorded which). Receptors originate from a female donor with ankylosing spondylitis or in good health (not recorded which).

The gene calls are TRBV20-1 and TRBJ1-5, with D uncertain. V was cut by 4 bases and J by 4 bases, with 17 bases left in between. The CDR3 loop spans 15 amino acids. Looked up from germline, CDR1 is DFQATT and CDR2 is SNEGSKA (reference sequence). Here the CDR3 reads CSAIQPWGGNQPQHF. In DNA, the CDR3 is TGCAGTGCTATACAACCGTGGGGTGGAAATCAGCCCCAGCATTTT.

The table lists this clonotype with a few counts. J is TRBJ1-1 and V is TRBV2; the D gene is possibly TRBD1 (5 bases). Germline-derived CDR1 and CDR2 are SNHLY and FYNNEI. The CDR3 sequence is 14 residues long. V was shortened by 9 bases and J by 1 base, with 15 bases between the two germline ends. The DNA for the CDR3 is TGTGCCAGTGGAGAGGGGTTTCAGAACACTGAAGCTTTCTTT. This sequence encodes CASGEGFQNTEAFF.

This chain joins TRBV7-2 and TRBJ2-4, with 10 positions matching TRBD2. Per germline, CDR1 SGHTA and CDR2 FQGNSA. The V gene end was trimmed by 5 bases and the J gene end by 12 bases; junction bases not matched to a gene: 16. This CDR3 contains 16 residues. In nucleotides, the CDR3 is TGTGCCAGCAGCCCCCTGCATTCTAGCGGGAGTGGTGGTCAGTACTTC. Translating it yields CASSPLHSSGSGGQYF.

This clonotype appeared many times. This chain joins TRBV3-1 and TRBJ2-1; a weak D match, TRBD2 (6 bases). The V end was cut by 5 bases, the J end by 8 bases, with 10 bases between. This CDR3 is 12 amino acids long. Per the germline V gene, CDR1 is LGHDT and CDR2 is YNNKEL (reference sequence). CDR3 in amino acids: CASSRGGHEQFF. For the CDR3, the DNA is TGTGCCAGCAGCAGAGGAGGGCATGAGCAGTTCTTC.

The CDR3 is CASSLVAQREGPAGELFF. The DNA of the CDR3 is TGTGCCAGCAGCTTAGTGGCCCAGCGGGAGGGCCCGGCCGGGGAGCTGTTTTTT. V gene TRBV11-2 combines with J gene TRBJ2-2, with 10 bases that match TRBD2. V trimming: 1 base; J trimming: 6 bases; junction bases outside the gene matches: 11. Germline CDR1 and CDR2: SGHAT and FQNNGV. This CDR3 is built from 18 residues. The complete variable domain, with remaining parts taken from reference TRBV11-2 and TRBJ2-2, reads EAGVAQSPRYKIIEKRQSVAFWCNPISGHATLYWYQQILGQGPKLLIQFQNNGVVDDSQLPKDRFSAERLKGVDSTLKIQPAKLEDSAVYLCASSLVAQREGPAGELFFGEGSRLTVL.

This chain uses TRBV5-1 with TRBJ2-3; 10 bases fit TRBD2. There are 16 residues in the CDR3. V lost 4 bases and J lost 6; bases outside the gene matches: 11. The germline V gene encodes CDR1 SGHRS and CDR2 YFSETQ. Written as DNA, the CDR3 is TGCGCCAGCAGCCTGGGGGTAGCGGGAGGATTTGATACGCAGTATTTT. Its translation: CASSLGVAGGFDTQYF.

This clonotype was seen many times. This chain connects TRBV6-1 to TRBJ1-3; 8 nucleotides line up with TRBD1. Looked up from germline, CDR1 is MNHNS and CDR2 is SASEGT. The V and J ends lost 5 bases and 2 bases, in that order; junction bases with no gene match: 2. This CDR3 has 14 residues. Here the CDR3 reads CASSQGATGNTIYF. As DNA, the CDR3 is TGTGCCAGCAGTCAGGGGGCGACTGGAAACACCATATATTTT.

Ten or more counts support this clonotype. The V gene is TRBV28, the J gene TRBJ1-1; no reliable D call. CDR1 and CDR2 from the germline V gene are MDHEN and SYDVKM. This CDR3 comprises 15 residues. V lost 5 bases, J lost 4 bases, and 17 bases lay in between. DNA for the CDR3: TGTGCCAGCAGTCCCCCGTGGGGTGGGATCACTGAAGCTTTCTTT. As protein: CASSPPWGGITEAFF.

In this sample, this clonotype turned up many times. The chain joins TRBV20-1 to TRBJ2-1, with TRBD2 identical over 9 bases. The CDR3 length is 15 residues. Germline CDR1 is DFQATT and CDR2 is SNEGSKA (reference sequence). V lost 0 bases, J lost 2 bases, and 2 bases stayed unmatched. CDR3 sequence: CSARDLAGAYNEQFF. CDR3 sequence (DNA): TGCAGTGCTAGAGACTTAGCGGGAGCCTACAATGAGCAGTTCTTC.

V and J are TRBV12-3 or TRBV12-4 and TRBJ2-1, with a tentative D call TRBD1 (6 bases). The CDR3 sequence is 19 residues long. The V end lost 2 bases, the J end lost 4 bases, and 24 bases lay between the germline ends. This CDR3 reads CASSLLQGSSQVVYNEQFF. For the CDR3, the DNA is TGTGCCAGCAGTTTACTACAGGGTAGTTCCCAAGTGGTATACAATGAGCAGTTCTTC.

Many counts were recorded for this clonotype. V and J are TRBV5-6 and TRBJ2-7; D unresolved. The CDR3 totals 17 residues. CDR1 SGHDT and CDR2 YYEEEE come from the germline V gene. V shed 0 bases and J shed 6 bases, with 22 bases lying between them. This chain's CDR3 is CASSLAGRATTTGEQYF. The DNA of the CDR3 is TGTGCCAGCAGCTTGGCCGGGCGAGCGACAACTACTGGCGAGCAGTACTTC.

The table lists this clonotype with many counts. The chain combines TRBV27 with TRBJ2-3; a weak D match, TRBD2 (7 bases). With 4 bases removed from V and 11 bases from J, the gap between germline ends came to 13 bases. The length of the CDR3 is 12 residues. From germline, CDR1 is MNHEY and CDR2 SMNVEV (reference sequence). CDR3 sequence (DNA): TGTGCCAGCAGTTCACCGGGGGGACAGCAGTATTTT. Its protein product is CASSSPGGQQYF.